Reported below is one TCR beta chain. Its cognate antigen is unknown. These data belong to a study of beta chain features in type 1 diabetes. About the study: Patients did not differ from healthy donors in age, gender or cell yield.

cDNA synthesis used the whole RNA isolate, giving expressed TCRB sequences. Sequenced by immunoSEQ multiplex PCR; TCRdb stores in-frame clones only, minus some. The sample holds fewer than 650,000 clones, about a sixth seen once. The CDR3 sequence is 16 residues long. The germline gives CDR1 MDHEN, CDR2 SYDVKM. V trimming: 5 bases; J trimming: 4 bases; junction bases outside the gene matches: 9. Notes on the study in general: Among patients, naive, central memory and Treg TCRB repertoires appeared more similar than among healthy donors.

The chain joins TRBV28 to TRBJ2-1, with 9 positions matching TRBD1. The sequence was collected from a man younger than 35 in good health. The sample taken for sequencing was naive CD4+ T cells from blood. The CDR3 sequence: CASSPRGTGRYNEQFF. Written as DNA, the CDR3 is TGTGCCAGCAGTCCCCGGGGGACAGGGAGATACAATGAGCAGTTCTTC.